This T cell receptor beta chain was sequenced during a study of blood T cells in healthy people across ages. Together with a sample-barcoded 5' primer, a J-beta primer mix was included in a second PCR lasting roughly 6 to 12 cycles. Each sample provided no less than 2.5 million CDR3-containing paired-end reads. Each CDR3 protein gets one entry after TCRdb re-called the 5' RACE reads with MiXCR. This table has 700,000 to 900,000 distinct CDR3 sequences, 50% to 65% appearing once. CDR3 length: 14 residues. The germline gives CDR1 LGHDT, CDR2 YNNKEL (reference sequence). Each donor had 9 to 10 milliliters of peripheral blood drawn.

The source material was blood. The gene calls are TRBV3-1 and TRBJ2-4; 10 positions match TRBD2. The last part of the DNA fits TRBJ2-7 better; the J call may be wrong. The TCR originated in a man aged 80 or over in good health. The DNA for the CDR3 is TGTGCCAGCAGCCAGGCTAGCGGGAGAGACGAGCAGTACTTC. Translating gives CASSQASGRDEQYF.